The clone carrying this T cell receptor beta chain was counted a few times. One end of the junction varies from germline; a read error may be responsible. TCR beta VDJ and CDR3 profiling used genomic DNA as template. TCRdb redid the calling of the reads with MiXCR, one entry per CDR3 protein. The profile shows 450,000 to 550,000 distinct CDR3 sequences, about a third of them singletons. It was patients with CD8+CD57+ cell expansion by flow cytometry who were chosen for sequencing. Every patient had severe acquired aplastic anemia. This entry belongs to a study of CD8+CD57+ T cells in acquired aplastic anemia. Looking at the study overall: Each DNA sample taken from sorted CD4+ and CD8+ cells came to 3.2 ug on average.

From germline, CDR1 is ENHRY and CDR2 SYGVKD. This CDR3 is 14 amino acids long. The chain joins TRBV10-3 to TRBJ1-5; D is possibly TRBD1 (6 bases). This TCR came from a human donor with aplastic anemia. The sample taken for sequencing was sorted CD4+, CD8+, or CD8+CD57+ T cells (not recorded which) from PBMCs. For the CDR3, the DNA is TGTGCCAGCAGTTCTTGGGGGCCCAATCAGCCCCAGCATTTT. Translated: CASSSWGPNQPQHF.